The T cell receptor (beta chain) described here comes from a study of human T cells and chemical hapten exposure. Findings of the study overall: TCRs exceeding a frequency of 1 in 1000 stayed unchanged under DPC sensitization.

The CDR3 spans 15 residues. Germline V lookup: CDR1 SGHDN, CDR2 FVKESK. Trimming left V 4 bases short and J 4 bases short, with 13 bases between. To note about this clonotype: As yet, its antigen is unknown.

Library construction involved attaching unique molecular identifiers to individual cDNA molecules, which allowed quantitative, reproducible TCR counting. One entry per CDR3 protein results from TCRdb running MiXCR on the 5' RACE reads. The repertoire holds about 80,000 distinct CDR3 sequences, with under 10% as singletons. The template was total RNA from unfractionated whole blood. The sequence was collected from a male donor in good health. The chain has TRBV14 and TRBJ2-2, with D perhaps TRBD1 (7 bases). The CDR3 sequence is CASSPGRGATGELFF. The CDR3 nucleotides read TGTGCCAGCAGCCCCGGCAGGGGGGCCACCGGGGAGCTGTTTTTT. Drawing the rest from reference TRBV14 and TRBJ2-2, the complete variable domain is EAGVTQFPSHSVIEKGQTVTLRCDPISGHDNLYWYRRVMGKEIKFLLHFVKESKQDESGMPNNRFLAERTGGTYSTLKVQPAELEDSGVYFCASSPGRGATGELFFGEGSRLTVL.